This T cell receptor (beta chain) was retrieved from a study of human T cells and chemical hapten exposure. As for the study in general: Minor pooled library volume differences mainly drove per-sample TCR yield variation.

The starting material, unfractionated whole blood, was used for total RNA extraction. V trimming: 6 bases; J trimming: 3 bases; junction bases outside the gene matches: 23. Per the germline V gene, CDR1 is MNHEY and CDR2 is SVGAGI. The CDR3 sequence is 20 residues long. Using its own MiXCR run on the 5' RACE reads, TCRdb lists one record per CDR3 protein. The sample holds about 140,000 distinct CDR3 sequences; over 3.5% are singletons and the top ten take 1.2% to 1.5%. This clonotype was counted at least ten times. The source of this sequence is a female donor in good health. The V and J genes are TRBV6-5 and TRBJ1-1; TRBD1 agrees at 9 bases. As DNA, the CDR3 is TGTGCCAGCAGCACACGACAGGGGGGGAGCAGGGCGGATGCCTACACTGAAGCTTTCTTT. It is translated as CASSTRQGGSRADAYTEAFF.